The rows below give T cell receptor beta chains drawn from one sample of a study of CD8 T cells in Susac syndrome. Via MiXCR, TCRdb re-called the immunoSEQ multiplex PCR reads, giving one row per CDR3 protein. Seen here are about 140,000 distinct CDR3 sequences, roughly 94% observed once, and the top ten hold 0.13% to 0.15%. Sequencing was done on a sample of CD4+ T cells from PBMCs. These receptors all stem from a human donor with Susac syndrome. CDR3s include the opening cysteine and the closing phenylalanine or tryptophan. The D gene is left open where the match is weak. Only some rows state a clone size, as once, few, many or a class for expanded clones.

. | TRBJ1-1 | . | TRBV4-3 | CASSRRRNTEAFF | TGCGCCAGCAGCCGCCGGCGCAACACTGAAGCTTTCTTT
. | TRBJ1-1 | . | TRBV3-1 | CASSHPRGTEAFF | TGTGCCAGCAGCCATCCCCGGGGCACTGAAGCTTTCTTT
once | TRBJ1-1 | . | TRBV20-1 | CSAKQRNTEAFF | TGCAGTGCAAAACAGAGGAACACTGAAGCTTTCTTT
. | TRBJ2-5 | . | TRBV20-1 | CSAAGEETQYF | TGCAGTGCTGCAGGGGAAGAGACCCAGTACTTC
. | TRBJ1-2 | . | TRBV12-3/TRBV12-4 | CASSLTGNRDYGYTF | TGTGCCAGCAGTCTGACAGGCAATAGGGACTATGGCTACACCTTC
. | TRBJ1-2 | . | TRBV4-1 | CASSQGGRAGAYGYTF | TGCGCCAGCAGCCAAGGGGGAAGGGCAGGGGCCTATGGCTACACCTTC
. | TRBJ1-1 | . | TRBV30 | CAWTGSYLNTEAFF | TGTGCCTGGACCGGGTCCTACTTGAACACTGAAGCTTTCTTT
. | TRBJ1-1 | . | TRBV12-3/TRBV12-4 | CASTLGGGTNTEAFF | TGTGCCAGCACTCTAGGTGGGGGAACGAACACTGAAGCTTTCTTT
. | TRBJ2-5 | . | TRBV18 | CASSPIAETQYF | TGTGCCAGCTCACCAATCGCGGAGACCCAGTACTTC
. | TRBJ2-3 | TRBD2 | TRBV2 | CASALEAGLNTDTQYF | TGTGCCAGCGCCTTAGAAGCGGGATTGAACACAGATACGCAGTATTTT
. | TRBJ1-1 | TRBD1 | TRBV18 | CASSQQQGRTEAFF | TGTGCCAGCTCACAACAACAGGGGAGGACTGAAGCTTTCTTT
. | TRBJ2-3 | . | TRBV30 | CAYSTDHTDTQYF | TGTGCCTACTCGACAGACCACACAGATACGCAGTATTTT
. | TRBJ2-7 | TRBD2 | TRBV14 | CASSQDVSGSRREQYF | TGTGCCAGCAGCCAAGATGTGAGCGGGAGCAGGCGGGAGCAGTACTTC
. | TRBJ2-1 | TRBD1 | TRBV7-3 | CASSLVPGRGPYNEQFF | TGTGCCAGCAGCTTAGTCCCGGGAAGGGGGCCCTACAATGAGCAGTTCTTC
once | TRBJ2-7 | TRBD2 | TRBV20-1 | CSASRRAGFYEQYF | TGCAGTGCTAGCCGCCGAGCGGGATTCTACGAGCAGTACTTC
. | TRBJ2-2 | . | TRBV15 | CATSRETANTGELFF | TGTGCCACCAGCAGAGAAACAGCGAACACCGGGGAGCTGTTTTTT
. | TRBJ1-1 | . | TRBV20-1 | CSAFGPKNTEAFF | TGCAGTGCTTTCGGACCGAAGAACACTGAAGCTTTCTTT
. | TRBJ2-2 | . | TRBV30 | CAWSGLAGHRGELFF | TGTGCCTGGAGTGGACTCGCAGGTCACCGCGGGGAGCTGTTTTTT
once | TRBJ1-4 | . | TRBV12-3/TRBV12-4 | CASSGRTAVNEKLFF | TGTGCCAGCAGTGGACGGACAGCCGTGAATGAAAAACTGTTTTTT
. | TRBJ2-7 | TRBD2 | TRBV4-1 | CASSPVRTSGGPYEQYF | TGCGCCAGCAGCCCTGTCCGGACTAGCGGGGGCCCCTACGAGCAGTACTTC
. | TRBJ2-7 | TRBD1 | TRBV5-1 | CASSFDPGTAYEQYF | TGCGCCAGCAGCTTTGACCCCGGGACAGCCTACGAGCAGTACTTC
. | TRBJ2-2 | . | TRBV15 | CATSNRGETGELFF | TGTGCCACCAGCAATCGCGGGGAGACCGGGGAGCTGTTTTTT
. | TRBJ2-1 | . | TRBV20-1 | CSASGTGNEQFF | TGCAGTGCTAGTGGGACTGGAAATGAGCAGTTCTTC
. | TRBJ1-4 | . | TRBV9 | CASGGTAGANEKLFF | TGTGCCAGCGGGGGAACAGCGGGGGCTAATGAAAAACTGTTTTTT
once | TRBJ1-2 | . | TRBV6-5 | CASSPSTASNYGYTF | TGTGCCAGCAGCCCCTCGACCGCCTCCAACTATGGCTACACCTTC
. | TRBJ2-3 | . | TRBV2 | CASSEAGGTDTQYF | TGTGCCAGCAGTGAGGCAGGGGGCACAGATACGCAGTATTTT
. | TRBJ1-1 | . | TRBV7-8 | CASTRVTEAFF | TGTGCCAGCACTCGGGTCACTGAAGCTTTCTTT
. | TRBJ1-1 | . | TRBV12-3/TRBV12-4 | CANGEMRGGAEAFF | TGTGCCAATGGGGAGATGAGGGGGGGCGCTGAAGCTTTCTTT
. | TRBJ1-1 | . | TRBV30 | CAWSERFNTEAFF | TGTGCCTGGAGCGAGCGCTTCAACACTGAAGCTTTCTTT
. | TRBJ1-1 | TRBD1 | TRBV12-3/TRBV12-4 | CASSSLGTGGTEAFF | TGTGCCAGCAGTAGCCTCGGGACAGGCGGCACTGAAGCTTTCTTT
. | TRBJ1-1 | . | TRBV20-1 | CSAREGGIIEAFF | TGCAGTGCTAGAGAGGGAGGGATTATTGAAGCTTTCTTT
. | TRBJ2-5 | . | TRBV15 | CATEQHKQETQYF | TGTGCCACCGAACAACACAAGCAAGAGACCCAGTACTTC
. | TRBJ2-7 | TRBD1 | TRBV25-1 | CASSEPGQTYEQYF | TGTGCCAGCAGTGAACCGGGACAGACCTACGAGCAGTACTTC
. | TRBJ2-1 | TRBD2 | TRBV11-2 | CASSLLMGGIANEQFF | TGTGCCAGCAGCTTACTGATGGGGGGGATAGCCAATGAGCAGTTCTTC
. | TRBJ1-5 | . | TRBV7-2 | CASSVSSNQPQHF | TGTGCCAGCAGCGTCTCAAGCAATCAGCCCCAGCATTTT
. | TRBJ1-5 | . | TRBV18 | CASSPTGDNQPQHF | TGTGCCAGCTCACCAACCGGAGACAATCAGCCCCAGCATTTT
. | TRBJ2-5 | . | TRBV3-1 | CASSQDLRPPQETQYF | TGTGCCAGCAGCCAAGATCTTCGGCCCCCTCAGGAGACCCAGTACTTC
. | TRBJ2-5 | TRBD2 | TRBV5-4 | CASSPGLAEETQYF | TGTGCCAGCAGCCCGGGACTAGCGGAAGAGACCCAGTACTTC
. | TRBJ2-3 | TRBD2 | TRBV15 | CATSRIGGSLDTQYF | TGTGCCACCAGCAGAATCGGCGGGAGTTTAGATACGCAGTATTTT
. | TRBJ1-1 | . | TRBV20-1 | CSAIKHTEAFF | TGCAGTGCCATTAAGCACACTGAAGCTTTCTTT
. | TRBJ2-1 | . | TRBV5-1 | CASSLTRGGSSYNEQFF | TGCGCCAGCAGCTTGACGAGGGGTGGGAGCTCCTACAATGAGCAGTTCTTC
. | TRBJ2-7 | . | TRBV20-1 | CSASRRGLSEQYF | TGCAGTGCTAGCCGGCGGGGGCTCAGCGAGCAGTACTTC
. | TRBJ1-1 | TRBD1 | TRBV6-5 | CASRPNRGEAFF | TGTGCCAGCAGGCCCAACAGGGGTGAAGCTTTCTTT
once | TRBJ1-5 | TRBD1 | TRBV4-1 | CASCQSEGANQPQHF | TGCGCCAGCTGCCAGTCTGAGGGGGCGAATCAGCCCCAGCATTTT
. | TRBJ2-7 | TRBD1 | TRBV4-2 | CASSQAGDRGYEQYF | TGTGCCAGCAGCCAAGCGGGGGACAGGGGCTACGAGCAGTACTTC
. | TRBJ1-2 | . | TRBV18 | CASSPAGAEGGYTF | TGTGCCAGCTCACCAGCCGGGGCAGAAGGTGGCTACACCTTC
once | TRBJ2-7 | . | TRBV29-1 | CSVLSRDNGGYEQYF | TGCAGCGTTTTGTCCCGGGACAACGGAGGTTACGAGCAGTACTTC